This T cell receptor (beta chain) derives from a study of blood T cell repertoires in COVID-19. Study at large: Sites in the United States, Italy and Spain provided acute and convalescent COVID-19 samples.

Germline V gene lookup returns CDR1 KGHSH and CDR2 LQKENI. CDR3 length: 14 amino acids. Trimming pared 0 bases from V and 2 bases from J, leaving 8 bases between. Assay used: immunoSEQ multiplex PCR; TCRdb lists only in-frame clones, some missing. Here the sample spans roughly 100,000 clones, more than 75% being singletons. This sequence originates from a middle-aged man with acute or convalescent COVID-19. The chain joins TRBV18 to TRBJ2-7, with D possibly matching TRBD2 (5 bases). Sequenced material: peripheral blood. The CDR3 nucleotides are TGTGCCAGCTCACCACCCCCGGGAACCTACGAGCAGTACTTC. Residues: CASSPPPGTYEQYF.